The clone carrying this T cell receptor (beta chain) was picked up one time. The repertoire was sequenced with immunoSEQ multiplex PCR; TCRdb's copy has only in-frame clones and lacks some. The table includes about 19,000 clones, about 89% detected once. These data are taken from a study of graft-versus-host responses after intestinal transplantation. Germline CDR1 MNHEY, CDR2 SMNVEV (reference sequence). With 4 bases removed from V and 12 bases from J, the gap between germline ends came to 16 bases. The length of the CDR3 is 13 residues. The chain joins TRBV27 to TRBJ2-1, with D perhaps TRBD2 (5 bases). The TCR was taken from a human patient who received an intestinal transplant, so some T cells may come from the graft donor. The sequenced sample was PBMCs, obtained approximately 240 days after intestinal transplant. CDR3 sequence reads: CASSSRTRNRQFF. In nucleotides, the CDR3 is TGTGCCAGCAGTTCCCGAACTAGAAATAGGCAGTTCTTC.